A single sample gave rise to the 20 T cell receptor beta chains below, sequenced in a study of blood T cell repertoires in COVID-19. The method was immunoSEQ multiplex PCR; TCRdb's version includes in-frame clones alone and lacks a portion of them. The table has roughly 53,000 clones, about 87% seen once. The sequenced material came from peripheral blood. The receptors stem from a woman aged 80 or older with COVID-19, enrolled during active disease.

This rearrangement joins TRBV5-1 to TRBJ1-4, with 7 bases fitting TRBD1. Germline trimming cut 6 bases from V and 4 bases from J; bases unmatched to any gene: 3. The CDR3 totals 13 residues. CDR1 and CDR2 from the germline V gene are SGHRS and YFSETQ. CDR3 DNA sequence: TGCGCCAGCAAGGGACAGAATAATGAAAAACTGTTTTTT. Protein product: CASKGQNNEKLFF.

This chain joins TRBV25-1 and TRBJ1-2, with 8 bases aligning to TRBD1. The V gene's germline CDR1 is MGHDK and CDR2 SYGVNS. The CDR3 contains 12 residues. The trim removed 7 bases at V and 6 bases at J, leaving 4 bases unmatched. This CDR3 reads CASKGTGHGYTF. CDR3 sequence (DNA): TGTGCCAGCAAAGGGACAGGTCATGGCTACACCTTC.

The CDR3 nucleotides are TGCGCCAGCAGCGTAGCGCCGCCGAAGAATGAGCAGTTCTTC. Translating it yields CASSVAPPKNEQFF. The rearrangement links TRBV5-1 to TRBJ2-1; D may be TRBD2 (5 bases). This CDR3 region has 14 residues. CDR1 and CDR2 (germline): SGHRS, YFSETQ. The ends were cut back, 4 bases at V and 7 bases at J, with 15 bases in the middle.

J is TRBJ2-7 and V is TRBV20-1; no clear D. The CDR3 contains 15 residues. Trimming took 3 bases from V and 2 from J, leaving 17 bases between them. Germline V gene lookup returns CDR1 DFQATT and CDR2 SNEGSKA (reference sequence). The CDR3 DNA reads TGCAGTGCTAGTGCCCGATTAGCCGCCCCCTACGAGCAGTACTTC. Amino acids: CSASARLAAPYEQYF.

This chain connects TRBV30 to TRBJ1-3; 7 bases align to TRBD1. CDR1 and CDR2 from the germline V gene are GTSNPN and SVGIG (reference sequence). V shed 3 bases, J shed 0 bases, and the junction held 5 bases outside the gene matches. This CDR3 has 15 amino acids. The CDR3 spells CAWSRGGSSGNTIYF. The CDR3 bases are TGTGCCTGGAGCAGAGGGGGCAGCTCTGGAAACACCATATATTTT.

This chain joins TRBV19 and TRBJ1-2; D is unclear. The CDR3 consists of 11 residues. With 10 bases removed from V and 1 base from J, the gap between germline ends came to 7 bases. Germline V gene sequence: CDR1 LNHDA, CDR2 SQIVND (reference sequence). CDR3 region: CATRSNYGYTF. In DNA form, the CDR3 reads TGTGCCACCCGGAGTAACTATGGCTACACCTTC.

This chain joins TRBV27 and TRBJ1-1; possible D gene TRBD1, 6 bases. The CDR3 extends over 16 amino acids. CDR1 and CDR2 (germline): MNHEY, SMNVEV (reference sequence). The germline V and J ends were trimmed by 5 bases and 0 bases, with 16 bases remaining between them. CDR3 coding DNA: TGTGCCAGCAGTCCCCGGGGGGGGGCCATGAACACTGAAGCTTTCTTT. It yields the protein CASSPRGGAMNTEAFF.

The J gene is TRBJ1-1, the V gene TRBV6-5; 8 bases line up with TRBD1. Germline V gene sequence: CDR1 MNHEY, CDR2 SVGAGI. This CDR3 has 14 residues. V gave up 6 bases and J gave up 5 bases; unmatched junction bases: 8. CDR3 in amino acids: CASRRDRGETEAFF. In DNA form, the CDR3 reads TGTGCCAGCAGACGCGACAGGGGCGAAACTGAAGCTTTCTTT.

The CDR3 reads CASKAGRDRVYGYTF. In nucleotides, the CDR3 is TGTGCCAGTAAGGCGGGGCGGGACAGGGTATATGGCTACACCTTC. The chain uses TRBV19 and TRBJ1-2; 9 bases agree with TRBD1. The CDR3 consists of 15 residues. The trim removed 7 bases at V and 5 bases at J, leaving 11 bases unmatched. Germline V gives CDR1 LNHDA, CDR2 SQIVND (reference sequence). Full variable domain (rest looked up from reference TRBV19 and TRBJ1-2): DGGITQSPKYLFRKEGQNVTLSCEQNLNHDAMYWYRQDPGQGLRLIYYSQIVNDFQKGDIAEGYSVSREKKESFPLTVTSAQKNPTAFYLCASKAGRDRVYGYTFGSGTRLTVV.

The CDR3 nucleotides read TGTGCCAGCAGCTTAGCGCGACAGGGGGGCACTGAAGCTTTCTTT. It is translated as CASSLARQGGTEAFF. This chain joins TRBV7-2 and TRBJ1-1; 9 bases are shared with TRBD1. Germline CDR1 and CDR2: SGHTA and FQGNSA. V gave up 0 bases and J gave up 4 bases; unmatched junction bases: 3. This CDR3 contains 15 residues.

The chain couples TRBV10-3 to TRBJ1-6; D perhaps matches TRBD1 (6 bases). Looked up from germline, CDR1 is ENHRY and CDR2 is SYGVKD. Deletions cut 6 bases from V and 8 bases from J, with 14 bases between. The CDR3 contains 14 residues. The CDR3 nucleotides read TGTGCCATCAGCTGGACAGCTTCCGATTCACCCCTCCACTTT. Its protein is CAISWTASDSPLHF.

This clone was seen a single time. This CDR3 reads CASSTTSYYEQYF. The CDR3 DNA follows: TGTGCCAGTAGTACCACTAGCTACTACGAGCAGTACTTC. The rearrangement joins TRBV19 to TRBJ2-7, with D possibly TRBD2 on 6 matching bases. V was clipped by 4 bases and J by 3 bases, with 10 bases between them. CDR1 is LNHDA, CDR2 SQIVND, per germline (reference sequence). The CDR3 is 13 residues long.

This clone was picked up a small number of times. This CDR3 is CASSPGPGRGTEAFF. CDR3 nucleotide sequence: TGTGCCAGTAGTCCGGGACCGGGGCGGGGAACTGAAGCTTTCTTT. This chain connects TRBV19 to TRBJ1-1; D is perhaps TRBD1 (5 bases). Deletions cut 5 bases from V and 5 bases from J, with 18 bases between. The CDR3 has 15 amino acids. Germline-derived CDR1 and CDR2 are LNHDA and SQIVND (reference sequence).

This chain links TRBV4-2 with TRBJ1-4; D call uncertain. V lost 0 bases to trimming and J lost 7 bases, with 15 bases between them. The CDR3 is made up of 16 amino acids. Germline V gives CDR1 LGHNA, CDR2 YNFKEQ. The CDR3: CASSQDATPGGEKLFF. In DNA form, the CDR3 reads TGTGCCAGCAGCCAAGATGCGACCCCGGGAGGTGAAAAACTGTTTTTT.

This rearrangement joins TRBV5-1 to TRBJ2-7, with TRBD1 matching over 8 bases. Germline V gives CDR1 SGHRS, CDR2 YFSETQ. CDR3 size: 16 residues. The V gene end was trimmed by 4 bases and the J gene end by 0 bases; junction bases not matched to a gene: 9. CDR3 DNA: TGCGCCAGCAGCCAAGCCCCCGGGACAGGCTCCTACGAGCAGTACTTC. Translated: CASSQAPGTGSYEQYF. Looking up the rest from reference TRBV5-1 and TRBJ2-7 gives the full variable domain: KAGVTQTPRYLIKTRGQQVTLSCSPISGHRSVSWYQQTPGQGLQFLFEYFSETQRNKGNFPGRFSGRQFSNSRSEMNVSTLELGDSALYLCASSQAPGTGSYEQYFGPGTRLTVT.

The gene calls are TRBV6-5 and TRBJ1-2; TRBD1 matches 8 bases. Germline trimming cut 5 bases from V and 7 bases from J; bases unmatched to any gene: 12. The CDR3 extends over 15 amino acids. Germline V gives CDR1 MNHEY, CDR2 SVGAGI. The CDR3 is CASSRTGITSSGYTF. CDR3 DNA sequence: TGTGCCAGCAGTAGGACAGGGATAACGTCGTCTGGCTACACCTTC.

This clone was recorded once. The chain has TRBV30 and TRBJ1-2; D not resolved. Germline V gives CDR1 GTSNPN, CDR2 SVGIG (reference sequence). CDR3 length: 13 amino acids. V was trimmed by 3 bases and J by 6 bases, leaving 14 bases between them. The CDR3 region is CAWSGRLWDGYTF. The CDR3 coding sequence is TGTGCCTGGAGCGGTAGACTATGGGATGGCTACACCTTC.

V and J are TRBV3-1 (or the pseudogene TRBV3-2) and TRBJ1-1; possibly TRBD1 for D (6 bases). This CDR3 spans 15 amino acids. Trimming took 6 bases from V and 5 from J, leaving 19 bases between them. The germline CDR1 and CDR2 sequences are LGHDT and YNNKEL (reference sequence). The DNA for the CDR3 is TGTGCCAGCAGGGTACAGGGAGCACGCAAGACTGAAGCTTTCTTT. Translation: CASRVQGARKTEAFF.

This CDR3 is CASSFGRGAGLTQETQYF. The CDR3 DNA follows: TGTGCCAGCAGCTTCGGACGGGGGGCCGGACTCACCCAAGAGACCCAGTACTTC. This chain uses TRBV5-8 with TRBJ2-5; a weak D match, TRBD2 (7 bases). CDR3 length: 18 residues. V was clipped by 2 bases and J by 1 base, with 21 bases between them. Germline V CDR1 and CDR2: SGHTS, YDEGEE.

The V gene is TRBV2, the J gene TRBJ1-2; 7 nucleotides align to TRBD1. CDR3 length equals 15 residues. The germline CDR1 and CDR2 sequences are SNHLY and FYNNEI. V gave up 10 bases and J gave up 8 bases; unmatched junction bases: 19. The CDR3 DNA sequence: TGTGCCATACAGAGGCCCGAACAGGGGTTCTGGGGCTACACCTTC. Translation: CAIQRPEQGFWGYTF.